These T cell receptor beta chains were read from a single sample in a study of shared clonotypes between healthy human individuals. Generated by immunoSEQ multiplex PCR, the TCRdb table keeps only in-frame clones and is missing some. The top ten hold 0.3% to 0.4% of the sample, which has fewer than 3 million clones, just under 95% seen once. The sequencing input was naive CD4+ T cells from PBMCs. These receptors were taken from a man aged 18 to 30 in good health. Some clones in this sample may be carry-over from other donors' samples. Both conserved end residues are part of each CDR3. A D gene is named only where the DNA matches it firmly. Not every row has a clone size; where given, it reads once, few, many or a size class.

14	TRBV5-1	.	.	TRBJ1-2	TGCGCCAGCAGCTTGTCACCGATTAACTATGGCTACACCTTC	CASSLSPINYGYTF
17	TRBV7-8	.	TRBD1	TRBJ1-2	TGTGCCAGCAGCTTCGTTCCGGGACAGGGGATCTACTATGGCTACACCTTC	CASSFVPGQGIYYGYTF
15	TRBV7-9	.	.	TRBJ1-4	TGTGCCAGCAGCCAGGGAGGGGGGGTGTTTGAAAAACTGTTTTTT	CASSQGGGVFEKLFF
15	TRBV5-1	.	TRBD2	TRBJ2-7	TGCGCCAGCAGCTCGTTACCTAGCGGTACCTACGAGCAGTACTTC	CASSSLPSGTYEQYF
16	TRBV27	.	.	TRBJ2-7	TGTGCCAGCACCCCCCTGGCAGGGCCTCTCTTCGCCGGGCAGTACTTC	CASTPLAGPLFAGQYF
14	TRBV19	.	TRBD1	TRBJ2-5	TGTGCCAGTAGTAGAGACAGGGGCCAAGAGACCCAGTACTTC	CASSRDRGQETQYF
14	TRBV6-6	.	TRBD2	TRBJ2-7	TGTGCCAGCAAATGGAGCGGGAGCCGCTACGAGCAGTACTTC	CASKWSGSRYEQYF
14	TRBV7-3	.	TRBD2	TRBJ2-7	TGTGCCAGCAGCGCGTCCGGCGGGAGCAACGAGCAGTACTTC	CASSASGGSNEQYF
15	TRBV9	.	.	TRBJ1-3	TGTGCCAGCAGCGTAGACCATGCCCCGGGAAACACCATATATTTT	CASSVDHAPGNTIYF
14	TRBV6-1	few	.	TRBJ1-2	TGTGCCAGCAGTGAAGGGACACCTGAGAGGGGCTACACCTTC	CASSEGTPERGYTF
14	TRBV5-1	.	.	TRBJ2-7	TGCGCCAGCAGCCCACAGGGTGGGGAATACGAGCAGTACTTC	CASSPQGGEYEQYF
14	TRBV6-1	.	.	TRBJ2-5	TGTGCCAGCAGGGCAGGGCCGTACCAAGAGACCCAGTACTTC	CASRAGPYQETQYF
15	TRBV5-1	.	TRBD1	TRBJ2-1	TGCGCCAGCAGCTTCGGGGACAGGACTTACAATGAGCAGTTCTTC	CASSFGDRTYNEQFF
14	TRBV19	.	.	TRBJ1-5	TGTGCCAGTAGTATAAAAAATAGCAATCAGCCCCAGCATTTT	CASSIKNSNQPQHF
14	TRBV2	.	.	TRBJ2-2	TGTGCCAGCAGGGAACCCAGGGACCCCGGGGAGCTGTTTTTT	CASREPRDPGELFF
14	TRBV18	once	.	TRBJ1-1	TGTGCCAGCTCCCCCGGGGGGCTTGGCACTGAAGCTTTCTTT	CASSPGGLGTEAFF
15	TRBV28	once	.	TRBJ2-2	TGTGCCAGCAGTCCAGGAACTGCGCACACCGGGGAGCTGTTTTTT	CASSPGTAHTGELFF
16	TRBV4-1	.	.	TRBJ1-2	TGCGCCAGCAGCCCACGCACGCTAGGGGTGGGCTATGGCTACACCTTC	CASSPRTLGVGYGYTF
14	TRBV7-6	.	.	TRBJ1-1	TGTGCCAGCAGCTTAGCCCAGGGGACCACTGAAGCTTTCTTT	CASSLAQGTTEAFF
15	TRBV4-2	.	TRBD2	TRBJ2-7	TGTGCCAGCAGCCCTGGGAGGGACCTCGACTACGAGCAGTACTTC	CASSPGRDLDYEQYF
14	TRBV6-5	once	TRBD1	TRBJ1-6	TGTGCCAGCACAGTCGGGACAGGCAATTCACCCCTCCACTTT	CASTVGTGNSPLHF
17	TRBV5-8	once	TRBD1	TRBJ2-4	TGTGCCAGCAGCAGGGGCTGGGACAGGGAACCCAAAAACATTCAGTACTTC	CASSRGWDREPKNIQYF
17	TRBV7-6	.	TRBD1	TRBJ2-2	TGTGCCAGCAGCTTGACCCACAGGGGGCGCGACACCGGGGAGCTGTTTTTT	CASSLTHRGRDTGELFF
15	TRBV7-8	.	.	TRBJ2-7	TGTGCCAGCAGCTTAGTTTCCCGTATCACCGGCGAGCAGTACTTC	CASSLVSRITGEQYF
15	TRBV6-1	.	TRBD2	TRBJ2-7	TGTGCCAGCAGTGTGGGACTAGCCAGCTCCTACGAGCAGTACTTC	CASSVGLASSYEQYF
16	TRBV15	once	TRBD1	TRBJ1-2	TGTGCCACCAGCAGAGATCAAGGGGACAGGGCCAGTGGCTACACCTTC	CATSRDQGDRASGYTF